Sequencing of this T cell receptor beta chain was carried out in a study of cytomegalovirus exposure and HLA in healthy donors. Study results and limitations: A later look showed TCR association rates differing by HLA locus, highest for DRB1 and lowest for HLA-C. Earlier results showed most TCR beta V segments being productive about 90% or about 30% of the time. Follow-up analysis later connected one missense variant in DCLRE1C with trimming of TCR beta V- and J-genes.

This CDR3 spans 14 amino acids. Germline values: CDR1 MNHEY, CDR2 SVGAGI. V dropped 5 bases and J dropped 0 bases, with 11 bases sitting between them. For this clone: Its antigen is unidentified.

This PCR relied on a set of 60 Vbeta primers and 13 Jbeta primers. Sequenced by immunoSEQ multiplex PCR; TCRdb stores in-frame clones only, minus some. The data show about 110,000 clones, under 85% seen once. This clonotype originated in a male donor in good health and CMV-seronegative. V is TRBV6-5 and J is TRBJ2-7, with D possibly TRBD1 on 6 matching bases. The sequenced sample consisted of PBMCs. Here the CDR3 reads CASSRQAGSYEQYF. The CDR3 DNA reads as TGTGCCAGCAGTAGACAGGCCGGCTCCTACGAGCAGTACTTC.